These T cell receptor beta chains were read from a single sample in a study of T cell responses to AZD1222 COVID-19 vaccine. Clones were sequenced by immunoSEQ multiplex PCR, and TCRdb holds only the in-frame ones, with some missing. The sample lists over 100,000 clones, about 90% occurring once. This material consisted of peripheral blood, taken on day 0 of AZD1222 vaccination. Every receptor here comes from an adult in good health. The CDR3 runs from the conserved cysteine through the conserved F or W. Fields, in order: J gene, D gene, clone size, V gene, CDR3 protein, CDR3 DNA. D genes are given only for firm matches. A clone size is listed for some rows: how often the clone was seen (once, few, many), or a class if it is expanded.

TRBJ2-2 | TRBD2 | - | TRBV7-2 | CASSTRLAGGTGELFF | TGTGCCAGCAGCACGCGACTAGCGGGAGGGACCGGGGAGCTGTTTTTT
TRBJ2-7 | TRBD2 | - | TRBV5-1 | CASSLDGTIGTEQYF | TGCGCCAGCAGCTTGGACGGGACTATAGGGACCGAGCAGTACTTC
TRBJ1-5 | TRBD1 | - | TRBV27 | CASSLEGARREPQHF | TGTGCCAGCAGTTTAGAGGGGGCTCGGAGGGAGCCCCAGCATTTT
TRBJ2-3 | TRBD2 | once | TRBV9 | CASSESGASTDTQYF | TGTGCCAGCAGCGAGAGCGGGGCTAGCACAGATACGCAGTATTTT
TRBJ2-5 | TRBD1 | - | TRBV4-2 | CASSHTIQAPGQGERETQYF | TGTGCCAGCAGCCACACTATTCAGGCCCCGGGACAGGGGGAGCGAGAGACCCAGTACTTC
TRBJ2-7 | - | - | TRBV7-2 | CASSLVPGGSYEQYF | TGTGCCAGCAGCTTGGTTCCAGGGGGGTCCTACGAGCAGTACTTC
TRBJ2-2 | - | few | TRBV7-9 | CASSLLVSAITGELFF | TGTGCCAGCAGCTTGTTGGTGTCAGCGATCACCGGGGAGCTGTTTTTT
TRBJ2-7 | TRBD2 | once | TRBV9 | CASSAGGGGVDLYEQYF | TGTGCCAGCAGCGCTGGGGGGGGTGGTGTCGACCTCTACGAGCAGTACTTC
TRBJ1-5 | - | - | TRBV15 | CATKGGLINQPQHF | TGTGCCACAAAGGGGGGCCTGATCAATCAGCCCCAGCATTTT
TRBJ2-7 | - | - | TRBV5-1 | CASSRQGEQYF | TGCGCCAGCAGCAGGCAGGGCGAGCAGTACTTC
TRBJ2-7 | - | once | TRBV5-4 | CASSFQGTYEQYF | TGTGCCAGCAGCTTCCAGGGGACCTACGAGCAGTACTTC
TRBJ2-2 | TRBD1 | - | TRBV5-1 | CASSSTGSGNTGELFF | TGCGCCAGCAGCTCGACAGGGTCGGGGAACACCGGGGAGCTGTTTTTT
TRBJ2-7 | - | once | TRBV7-2 | CASSISGFLDEQYF | TGTGCCAGCAGCATTTCGGGATTTCTCGACGAGCAGTACTTC
TRBJ2-7 | - | many | TRBV15 | CATSRGLYEQYF | TGTGCCACCAGCAGGGGGCTATACGAGCAGTACTTC
TRBJ2-5 | - | - | TRBV19 | CASSSPLRAPYQETQYF | TGTGCCAGTAGTAGTCCTCTCAGGGCCCCGTACCAAGAGACCCAGTACTTC
TRBJ2-2 | - | - | TRBV19 | CASSISVTGELFF | TGTGCCAGTAGTATCAGTGTCACCGGGGAGCTGTTTTTT
TRBJ1-5 | - | - | TRBV28 | CASKLQGFWNQPQHF | TGTGCCAGCAAACTCCAGGGGTTTTGGAATCAGCCCCAGCATTTT
TRBJ2-5 | - | - | TRBV7-2 | CASTMRETQYF | TGTGCCAGCACCATGAGAGAGACCCAGTACTTC
TRBJ2-5 | - | - | TRBV12-3/TRBV12-4 | CASSSGQSPQYF | TGTGCCAGCAGTTCTGGACAGTCGCCCCAGTACTTC
TRBJ1-2 | - | - | TRBV10-3 | CAIGETGATYGYTF | TGTGCCATCGGGGAGACCGGGGCCACCTATGGCTACACCTTC
TRBJ1-2 | - | - | TRBV28 | CASSFHRSGYTF | TGTGCCAGCAGTTTTCATCGTAGTGGCTACACCTTC
TRBJ2-5 | - | - | TRBV4-1 | CASSQDHGGAQETQYF | TGCGCCAGCAGCCAAGATCACGGTGGGGCACAAGAGACCCAGTACTTC
TRBJ1-6 | - | - | TRBV3-1/TRBV3-2 | CASSRGPNSPLHF | TGTGCCAGCAGCCGCGGCCCGAATTCACCCCTCCACTTT
TRBJ1-1 | TRBD1 | - | TRBV9 | CASSPQGAGGTNTEAFF | TGTGCCAGCAGCCCCCAGGGGGCAGGGGGGACGAACACTGAAGCTTTCTTT
TRBJ1-5 | - | - | TRBV18 | CASSPVVGHSNQPQHF | TGTGCCAGCTCACCGGTAGTAGGCCATAGCAATCAGCCCCAGCATTTT